This TCR beta chain is from a study of blood T cell repertoires in COVID-19 (dated by TCRdb to 2018 to 2020). The study in broad terms: The collaborator samples originated in the United States, Italy and Spain and spanned the acute and convalescent phases of COVID-19. Deeply sampled blood TCRbeta repertoires from subjects exposed to, actively infected with, or recovered from COVID-19 were included in the dataset. HLA class I and class II types, where available, came from metadata supplied by the sample provider rather than from assay-based typing. The prospective study material was composed of cDNA or gDNA derived from T cells, B-cell-depleted T cells, or PBMCs. Samples came from the ongoing ImmuneRACE study (first 160 participants) plus 1,254 subjects from 6 global collaborators. The repertoires were released in a freely available public database intended as a resource for research on the immune response to SARS-CoV-2. A de-identified subject ID, COVID-19 status, age in years and sex were almost always included in the sample metadata.

Participants in the prospective study were enrolled through a virtual design, were aged roughly 18 to 100 years, and lived in roughly 26 United States geographic areas. In the prospective study, participants were assigned to cohorts based on the clinical history participants reported in a screening survey and a study questionnaire. Recovered participants in ImmuneRACE Cohort 3 were defined by two consecutive negative NP/OP PCR tests, clearance by a healthcare professional, or resolution of symptoms. In the prospective study, mobile phlebotomists collected whole blood, serum and a nasopharyngeal or oropharyngeal swab from each participant. Participants in the prospective study had the option to provide additional blood draws and questionnaires over a 2-month period. Prospective study blood samples were shipped either frozen or at room temperature before DNA extraction. The CDR1 and CDR2 encoded by the germline V gene (reference sequence) are SEHNR and FQNEAQ. The CDR3 spans 15 residues, from the cysteine through the phenylalanine. CDR3 DNA is the only sequence kept; it has 45 bases, read in frame from the first base. Trimming costs V 1 base and J 4 bases, and their ends lie 8 bases apart.

Turning to this clone: No cognate antigen has been identified for it. There are no base qualities to consult, and no much larger clone falls within one base.

Points the paper makes about the study in general: Clinical and demographic metadata were provided uncurated, with the amount varying by source and participant.

The immunoSEQ Assay, a bias-controlled multiplex PCR, was used to amplify TCRbeta CDR3 regions from genomic DNA. Under the source paper's analysis protocol: Within the assay, amplification of reference gene primers was used to estimate how many nucleated cells each sample contained. Sequence reads were collapsed and filtered to measure the absolute abundance of every unique TCRbeta CDR3 rearrangement. For each sample, productive Simpson clonality was calculated by taking the square root of Simpson's diversity index across productive rearrangements. What TCRdb holds here is the immuneACCESS table cut down to in-frame rearrangements. Part of the clones is not present; checked against another copy, under half of the missing clones reflect an unresolved V gene, and the others are unexplained. The V and J calls and clone size are taken from that table; D and trimming were inferred from the DNA. The sample table lists a few hundred thousand clones, around 91% of them with a count of one. The top ten hold approximately 0.55% of the sample.

The receptor chain draws on TRBV7-9 and TRBJ2-6, with a tentative D gene TRBD1 over 5 matching bases. Sequencing input: PBMCs or T cells enriched from blood (not recorded which). This receptor was identified in a man younger than 30 who had recovered from COVID-19. The nucleotide sequence is TGTGCCAGCAGCTTAGAGGGGCTCGGGGCCAACGTCCTGACTTTC. Its protein reads: CASSLEGLGANVLTF.